Listed below are T cell receptor beta chains from one sample, sequenced in a study of T-cell reconstitution after alpha-beta-depleted transplantation in children. MiXCR, run by TCRdb on the PCR reads, gives a single entry per CDR3 protein. The sample records 250,000 to 300,000 distinct CDR3 sequences, around 10% being singletons. The specimen comprised PBMCs, sampled before TCRalphabeta/CD19-depleted stem cell transplant. All receptors come from a boy less than two years old with acute myeloid leukemia, due to receive a stem cell transplant. Each CDR3 is given with its conserved first and last residue. The D gene is left open where the match is weak. Rows give clone size only sometimes, using once, few, many, or a class for an expanded clone.

j_gene	d_gene	abundance	v_gene	CDR3aa	CDR3nt
TRBJ2-2	-	many	TRBV5-1	CASSWTDVNTGELFF	TGCGCCAGCAGCTGGACAGATGTAAACACCGGGGAGCTGTTTTTT
TRBJ2-7	-	many	TRBV12-3/TRBV12-4	CASSGRDGVYEQYF	TGTGCCAGCAGTGGACGGGACGGAGTCTACGAGCAGTACTTC
TRBJ1-6	-	few	TRBV20-1	CSALRQANNSPLHF	TGCAGTGCCCTAAGGCAGGCAAATAATTCACCCCTCCACTTT
TRBJ2-1	-	many	TRBV20-1	CSAPLAYNEQFF	TGCAGTGCACCACTAGCCTACAATGAGCAGTTCTTC
TRBJ1-4	-	few	TRBV19	CASTATRRGADEKLFF	TGTGCCAGTACCGCGACAAGGCGGGGGGCCGATGAAAAACTGTTTTTT
TRBJ2-7	TRBD2	many	TRBV3-1	CASSQVPTSAGYEQYF	TGTGCCAGCAGCCAAGTCCCCACTAGCGCGGGCTACGAGCAGTACTTC
TRBJ2-3	TRBD1	-	TRBV5-1	CASSLLGPGRGTDTQYF	TGCGCCAGCAGCTTATTGGGCCCAGGCAGGGGGACAGATACGCAGTATTTT
TRBJ2-7	TRBD1	-	TRBV4-3	CASSRKLSRDRGSYEQYF	TGCGCCAGCAGCCGCAAACTTTCCCGGGACAGGGGCTCCTACGAGCAGTACTTC
TRBJ2-3	TRBD2	many	TRBV29-1	CSVEEGGLAGTDTQYF	TGCAGCGTTGAAGAGGGGGGACTAGCGGGCACAGATACGCAGTATTTT
TRBJ2-1	-	many	TRBV5-1	CASSVGPLTEQFF	TGCGCCAGCAGCGTTGGCCCGCTAACGGAGCAGTTCTTC
TRBJ2-3	-	many	TRBV7-9	CAAGGLTYTQYF	TGTGCAGCTGGGGGACTCACATATACGCAGTATTTT
TRBJ2-4	TRBD1	few	TRBV7-2	CASSFRDRGDIQYF	TGTGCCAGCAGCTTCCGGGACAGGGGTGACATTCAGTACTTC
TRBJ2-1	-	-	TRBV11-2	CASSSPGPENYNEQFF	TGTGCCAGCAGCTCTCCAGGGCCCGAGAACTACAATGAGCAGTTCTTC